The 30 T cell receptor beta chains given below trace back to one sample, sequenced in a study of blood T cell repertoires in COVID-19. Assay: immunoSEQ multiplex PCR; the TCRdb copy retains only in-frame clones and omits some. The sample has about 300,000 clones, 88% seen once; the top ten hold more than 6.5%. Sequenced material: peripheral blood. All receptors derive from a woman in her twenties or thirties who had recovered from COVID-19.

This chain links TRBV28 with TRBJ1-6; 7 nucleotides agree with TRBD1. The CDR3 length is 20 residues. CDR1 and CDR2 (germline): MDHEN, SYDVKM. V shed 2 bases, J shed 2 bases, and the junction held 15 bases outside the gene matches. The CDR3 DNA is TGTGCCAGCAGTTTACGTCCGGGGGCTGGCAGGGGGGCCTATAATTCACCCCTCCACTTT. This translates into CASSLRPGAGRGAYNSPLHF.

This chain joins TRBV7-2 and TRBJ2-7, with 7 bases identical to TRBD2. Germline assignment: CDR1 SGHTA and CDR2 FQGNSA. V gave up 0 bases and J gave up 3 bases; unmatched junction bases: 5. This CDR3 comprises 15 residues. For the CDR3, the DNA is TGTGCCAGCAGCTTAGCGCCCAGGGACTACTACGAGCAGTACTTC. Protein product: CASSLAPRDYYEQYF.

This clone appeared a few times. The chain has TRBV10-3 and TRBJ1-1; 8 positions match TRBD1. CDR3 length: 15 residues. CDR1 and CDR2 from the germline V gene are ENHRY and SYGVKD. Trimming cost V 6 bases and J 4 bases; bases outside gene matches: 10. The CDR3 DNA reads as TGTGCCATCAGAGCGGACAGGGCTTGGGGCACTGAAGCTTTCTTT. Protein product: CAIRADRAWGTEAFF.

V is TRBV6-5 and J is TRBJ1-2; D remains unclear. Germline V gene sequence: CDR1 MNHEY, CDR2 SVGAGI. The V and J ends lost 5 bases and 7 bases respectively, with 11 bases between them. The CDR3 is made up of 12 amino acids. In DNA form, the CDR3 reads TGTGCCAGCAGTCCCCATGGCGGTGGCTACACCTTC. This translates into CASSPHGGGYTF.

The chain joins TRBV21-1 to TRBJ1-6; the table's D call of TRBD1 was not tested on the DNA. TRBV21-1 has pseudogene status. This CDR3 has 17 residues. In DNA, the CDR3 is TGTGCCAGCAGCAAGGGCAGTATTCCTTCCTATAATTCACCCCTCCACTTT. This codes for CASSKGSIPSYNSPLHF.

The V and J genes are TRBV28 and TRBJ1-4, with D perhaps matching TRBD1 (5 bases). Germline V CDR1 and CDR2: MDHEN, SYDVKM. V was shortened by 5 bases and J by 8 bases, with 15 bases between the two germline ends. The CDR3 has 14 residues. CDR3 loop: CASSDLGGREKLFF. In nucleotides, the CDR3 is TGTGCCAGCAGTGACCTGGGGGGTAGGGAAAAACTGTTTTTT. The full variable domain, with the rest looked up from reference TRBV28 and TRBJ1-4, is DVKVTQSSRYLVKRTGEKVFLECVQDMDHENMFWYRQDPGLGLRLIYFSYDVKMKEKGDIPEGYSVSREKKERFSLILESASTNQTSMYLCASSDLGGREKLFFGSGTQLSVL.

This chain joins TRBV6-5 and TRBJ1-2, with D maybe TRBD1 (6 bases). V was cut by 6 bases and J by 4 bases, with 18 bases left in between. Germline V gene lookup returns CDR1 MNHEY and CDR2 SVGAGI. CDR3 length equals 15 residues. The CDR3 DNA sequence: TGTGCCAGCAGCACATACCCGGGGGGCGGCTATGGCTACACCTTC. Its translation: CASSTYPGGGYGYTF.

The V call is TRBV6-2 or TRBV6-3, the J call TRBJ2-7; the D is unclear. Trimming took off 2 bases at V and 2 bases at J, with 13 bases between the two ends. The CDR3 totals 15 residues. The germline gives CDR1 MNHEY, CDR2 SVGEGT. CDR3 DNA sequence: TGTGCCAGCAGTTACGGGCCTCTCAGCACCTACGAGCAGTACTTC. Translating it yields CASSYGPLSTYEQYF.

Points on this clone: One end of the junction fails to match germline, which may point to a read error. This CDR3 reads CSTSGAGGYTDTQYF. The CDR3 DNA reads TGCAGTACTAGTGGAGCGGGGGGATACACAGATACGCAGTATTTT. V and J are TRBV20-1 and TRBJ2-3; 9 positions agree with TRBD2. Germline V gene lookup returns CDR1 DFQATT and CDR2 SNEGSKA (reference sequence). The CDR3 has 15 residues.

The chain has TRBV15 and TRBJ2-5; D may be TRBD2 (5 bases). Germline-derived CDR1 and CDR2 are LNHNV and YYDKDF (reference sequence). The CDR3 runs 18 residues. Trimming removed 0 bases from V and 5 bases from J, with 22 bases in between. CDR3 amino acids: CATSREAHGKGSRETQYF. CDR3 in DNA: TGTGCCACCAGCAGAGAAGCCCACGGGAAGGGAAGTAGGGAGACCCAGTACTTC. The whole variable domain, remainder taken from reference TRBV15 and TRBJ2-5, is DAMVIQNPRYQVTQFGKPVTLSCSQTLNHNVMYWYQQKSSQAPKLLFHYYDKDFNNEADTPDNFQSRRPNTSFCFLDIRSPGLGDTAMYLCATSREAHGKGSRETQYFGPGTRLLVL.

This chain uses TRBV6-1 with TRBJ1-3; D not resolved. V lost 2 bases and J lost 0, with 11 bases in between. The CDR3 is 16 amino acids. In germline, CDR1 is MNHNS, CDR2 SASEGT. The CDR3 DNA reads TGTGCCAGCAGTGAACGTGGCAAGTCCTCTGGAAACACCATATATTTT. Translating it yields CASSERGKSSGNTIYF.

The chain recombines TRBV7-9 with TRBJ1-4; the D gene is possibly TRBD1 (5 bases). This CDR3 has 14 amino acids. Trimming stripped 1 base from V and 5 bases from J, with 8 bases between. Germline lookup yields CDR1 SEHNR and CDR2 FQNEAQ (reference sequence). CDR3 sequence reads: CASSLGQLNEKLFF. The CDR3 nucleotides are TGTGCCAGCAGCTTAGGACAGCTAAATGAAAAACTGTTTTTT.

V is TRBV29-1 and J is TRBJ2-7; the D gene is possibly TRBD2 (6 bases). V was cut by 5 bases and J by 6 bases, with 14 bases left in between. CDR3 length: 12 residues. Per germline, CDR1 SQVTM and CDR2 ANQGSEA. DNA of the CDR3: TGCAGCGTTATGGCGGGGAACGGCGAGCAGTACTTC. It translates to CSVMAGNGEQYF.

V usage is TRBV7-9 and J usage is TRBJ2-2, with TRBD1 identical over 7 bases. There are 17 residues in the CDR3. Germline values: CDR1 SEHNR, CDR2 FQNEAQ (reference sequence). V gave up 5 bases and J gave up 2 bases; unmatched junction bases: 11. The CDR3: CASSGLTGNTNTGELFF. In DNA form, the CDR3 reads TGTGCCAGCAGCGGATTGACAGGGAATACTAACACCGGGGAGCTGTTTTTT.

The chain is built from TRBV5-6 and TRBJ1-1, with a possible D match to TRBD1 (5 bases). V lost 0 bases, J lost 7 bases, and 13 bases lay in between. The CDR3 is 14 amino acids. Germline loops: CDR1 SGHDT, CDR2 YYEEEE. CDR3 coding DNA: TGTGCCAGCAGCTTGGGCGGGGCCCTAATTGAAGCTTTCTTT. Its translation is CASSLGGALIEAFF.

V gene TRBV27 combines with J gene TRBJ2-2; D is perhaps TRBD1 (5 bases). The CDR3 sequence is 14 residues long. Germline CDR1 is MNHEY and CDR2 is SMNVEV (reference sequence). Trimming took off 3 bases at V and 1 base at J, with 6 bases between the two ends. The CDR3 protein is CASSFTGNTGELFF. CDR3 coding DNA: TGTGCCAGCAGTTTCACAGGGAACACCGGGGAGCTGTTTTTT.

The chain combines TRBV5-6 with TRBJ1-5, with D maybe TRBD1 (6 bases). The CDR3 length is 16 residues. Trimming left V 3 bases short and J 0 bases short, with 13 bases between. Germline V gene sequence: CDR1 SGHDT, CDR2 YYEEEE. CDR3 residues: CASSSRDTYSNQPQHF. CDR3 coding DNA: TGTGCCAGCAGCTCCCGGGACACATATAGCAATCAGCCCCAGCATTTT. The full variable domain, its missing parts supplied by reference TRBV5-6 and TRBJ1-5, is DAGVTQSPTHLIKTRGQQVTLRCSPKSGHDTVSWYQQALGQGPQFIFQYYEEEERQRGNFPDRFSGHQFPNYSSELNVNALLLGDSALYLCASSSRDTYSNQPQHFGDGTRLSIL.

The V and J genes are TRBV30 and TRBJ2-5; D is unclear. The V gene lost 7 bases and the J gene lost 5 bases, with 17 bases spanning the gap. From germline, CDR1 is GTSNPN and CDR2 SVGIG (reference sequence). The CDR3 is made up of 13 amino acids. The DNA of the CDR3 is TGTGCCTACCACAGAAACACTGGGGAGACCCAGTACTTC. Translating gives CAYHRNTGETQYF.

The V gene is TRBV19, the J gene TRBJ2-3; TRBD2 agrees at 9 bases. The J segment lost 1 base and the V segment lost 9 bases, leaving 8 bases of the junction unmatched. The CDR3 is 15 residues long. The germline V gene encodes CDR1 LNHDA and CDR2 SQIVND (reference sequence). The CDR3 DNA reads TGTGCCAGCGGAGGTCCTAGCGGGGGCACAGATACGCAGTATTTT. Protein product: CASGGPSGGTDTQYF.

The chain uses TRBV3-1 (or the pseudogene TRBV3-2) and TRBJ2-5, with 7 bases aligning to TRBD2. With V trimmed by 4 bases and J by 4 bases, 3 bases remained unmatched. There are 13 residues in the CDR3. Per the germline V gene, CDR1 is LGHDT and CDR2 is YNNKEL (reference sequence). The CDR3 DNA follows: TGTGCCAGCAGCCTGGGGGGGGGAGAGACCCAGTACTTC. Translated: CASSLGGGETQYF.

The chain is built from TRBV7-9 and TRBJ1-4; D call uncertain. Germline V lookup: CDR1 SEHNR, CDR2 FQNEAQ (reference sequence). CDR3 length: 16 residues. Trimming left V 1 base short and J 6 bases short, with 15 bases between. CDR3 sequence: CASSLVSGIKDEKLFF. In DNA, the CDR3 is TGTGCCAGCAGCTTAGTATCAGGAATAAAGGATGAAAAACTGTTTTTT.

J is TRBJ2-7 and V is TRBV3-1 (or the pseudogene TRBV3-2); 9 bases agree with TRBD2. Trimming took 4 bases from V and 0 from J; bases not matched to a gene: 7. From germline, CDR1 is LGHDT and CDR2 YNNKEL (reference sequence). The CDR3 has 16 amino acids. The CDR3 nucleotides read TGTGCCAGCAGCCCGAATTTAGCGGGAGTCTCCTACGAGCAGTACTTC. Translation: CASSPNLAGVSYEQYF.

V is TRBV27 and J is TRBJ2-2; 14 bases line up with TRBD2. Germline V gene data show CDR1 as MNHEY and CDR2 as SMNVEV (reference sequence). The J segment lost 6 bases and the V segment lost 6 bases, leaving 15 bases of the junction unmatched. CDR3 length: 19 residues. The chain's CDR3 is CASRPLPGTSGGYPGELFF. The CDR3 DNA is TGTGCCAGCAGACCCCTCCCCGGGACTAGCGGGGGTTACCCCGGGGAGCTGTTTTTT.

V gene TRBV6-5 combines with J gene TRBJ2-3, with 10 bases matching TRBD2. There are 15 residues in the CDR3. Losses at the gene ends were 5 bases for V and 0 bases for J; bases not matched to a gene: 2. Germline lookup yields CDR1 MNHEY and CDR2 SVGAGI. CDR3 DNA sequence: TGTGCCAGCAGTCAACTAGCGGGGAGCACAGATACGCAGTATTTT. The encoded protein is CASSQLAGSTDTQYF.

The chain has TRBV19 and TRBJ2-7; no clear D. The V gene's germline CDR1 is LNHDA and CDR2 SQIVND (reference sequence). Trimming took 1 base from V and 0 from J, leaving 7 bases between them. This CDR3 region has 14 residues. The CDR3 spells CASSIVLSSYEQYF. As DNA, the CDR3 is TGTGCCAGTAGTATAGTTTTGAGCTCCTACGAGCAGTACTTC.

The genes are TRBV7-2 and TRBJ1-1, with D possibly being TRBD1 (6 bases). CDR1 and CDR2 from the germline V gene are SGHTA and FQGNSA. The V end lost 3 bases, the J end lost 3 bases, and 11 bases lay between the germline ends. The CDR3 extends over 14 amino acids. Here the CDR3 reads CASSFSGEYTEAFF. CDR3 in DNA: TGTGCCAGCAGCTTTTCAGGGGAGTACACTGAAGCTTTCTTT.

This clone was seen a single time. The rearrangement joins TRBV7-2 to TRBJ1-5; no clear D. Trimming took off 1 base at V and 5 bases at J, with 6 bases between the two ends. Per the germline V gene, CDR1 is SGHTA and CDR2 is FQGNSA. This CDR3 is 13 amino acids long. The CDR3 DNA follows: TGTGCCAGCAGCTTAGGATGGCATCAGCCCCAGCATTTT. Translated: CASSLGWHQPQHF.

The V call is TRBV6-5, the J call TRBJ1-6; TRBD1 matches 10 bases. The ends lost 6 bases at V and 8 bases at J; junction bases unmatched: 4. This CDR3 is built from 14 residues. From germline, CDR1 is MNHEY and CDR2 SVGAGI. CDR3 in DNA: TGTGCCAGCAGCTTGACAGGGGGCGATTCACCCCTCCACTTT. Its translation: CASSLTGGDSPLHF.

This clone was counted between two and nine times. The chain combines TRBV2 with TRBJ1-5; tentative D call: TRBD1 (5 bases). Germline V gene sequence: CDR1 SNHLY, CDR2 FYNNEI. CDR3 size: 13 residues. Deletions cut 4 bases from V and 8 bases from J, with 12 bases between. CDR3 coding DNA: TGTGCCAGCAGTGGACAGCCAAGTGAGCCCCAGCATTTT. This translates into CASSGQPSEPQHF.

V and J are TRBV13 and TRBJ2-2; 12 bases map to TRBD1. V shed 3 bases and J 2 bases; nucleotides not matched to a gene: 4. The CDR3 totals 17 residues. Germline V gives CDR1 PRHDT, CDR2 FYEKMQ (reference sequence). The CDR3: CASSLGDRGRNTGELFF. Here the CDR3 DNA reads TGTGCCAGCAGCTTGGGGGACAGGGGGCGAAACACCGGGGAGCTGTTTTTT.